One sample yielded the 11 T cell receptor beta chains listed below, sequenced in a study of blood T cells in healthy people across ages. A second PCR of 7 to 11 cycles used a sample-barcoded 5' primer and a J-beta primer mix. TCRdb reprocessed the 5' RACE reads with MiXCR, giving one entry per CDR3 protein. The table includes around 1.7 million distinct CDR3 sequences, over 25% detected once. The sample taken for sequencing was blood. These receptors came from a woman aged 25-40 years in good health.

This clonotype was recorded a few times. At one end, the junction sequence differs from germline, possibly due to a read error. The chain couples TRBV4-1 to TRBJ2-4; D might be TRBD2 (5 bases). The J call may be mistaken, given a closer DNA end match to TRBJ2-5. CDR1 and CDR2 (germline): MGHRA, YSYEKL. This CDR3 has 12 amino acids. For the CDR3, the DNA is TGCGCCGGCAGCCTCCACCGGGGGACCCAGTACTTC. Its protein product is CAGSLHRGTQYF.

The table lists this clonotype with many counts. CDR3 in amino acids: CASSGGQGLNEQFF. As DNA, the CDR3 is TGTGCCAGCAGTGGGGGACAGGGGCTTAATGAGCAGTTCTTC. The chain is built from TRBV2 and TRBJ2-1; 10 bases match TRBD1. CDR3 length: 14 residues. CDR1 and CDR2 (germline): SNHLY, FYNNEI. J gave up 7 bases and V 4 bases, and 4 bases lay outside the gene matches. Full variable domain (missing parts from reference TRBV2 and TRBJ2-1): EPEVTQTPSHQVTQMGQEVILRCVPISNHLYFYWYRQILGQKVEFLVSFYNNEISEKSEIFDDQFSVERPDGSNFTLKIRSTKLEDSAMYFCASSGGQGLNEQFFGPGTRLTVL.

V and J are TRBV7-2 and TRBJ2-4; 8 nucleotides match TRBD1. From germline, CDR1 is SGHTA and CDR2 FQGNSA. The V segment lost 5 bases and the J segment 1 base; nucleotides outside the gene matches: 7. This CDR3 has 16 residues. The CDR3: CASSRQGASAKNIQYF. In DNA form, the CDR3 reads TGTGCCAGCAGCCGGCAGGGGGCGTCGGCCAAAAACATTCAGTACTTC.

The chain carries TRBV15 and TRBJ2-1; 8 bases are a match to TRBD2. The germline CDR1 and CDR2 sequences are LNHNV and YYDKDF (reference sequence). V shed 1 base, J shed 4 bases, and the junction held 6 bases outside the gene matches. The CDR3 has 16 residues. DNA of the CDR3: TGTGCCACCAGCAGAGTTGGCGGGAGGACGTACAATGAGCAGTTCTTC. It yields the protein CATSRVGGRTYNEQFF.

This clonotype was recorded a few times. This chain joins TRBV18 and TRBJ2-5; 11 bases map to TRBD1. The length of the CDR3 is 17 residues. Germline trimming cut 2 bases from V and 5 bases from J; bases unmatched to any gene: 10. Germline CDR1 reads KGHSH; CDR2 reads LQKENI. The CDR3 protein is CASSPSNGQGARETQYF. CDR3 in DNA: TGTGCCAGCTCACCATCGAATGGACAGGGGGCGCGGGAGACCCAGTACTTC.

This clonotype was counted many times. The chain couples TRBV10-3 to TRBJ2-7; 8 bases agree with TRBD1. The ends lost 7 bases at V and 7 bases at J; junction bases unmatched: 15. This CDR3 contains 15 residues. In germline, CDR1 is ENHRY, CDR2 SYGVKD. Written as DNA, the CDR3 is TGTGCCATCAAAGAGGCGAGACAGGGGAGTGAAGAGCAGTACTTC. As protein: CAIKEARQGSEEQYF.

There are many counts of this clonotype. Sequence at one end of the junction differs from germline and may be a read error. The gene calls are TRBV27 and TRBJ2-1, with TRBD2 matching 9 bases. There are 15 residues in the CDR3. Germline CDR1 is MNHEY and CDR2 is SMNVEV (reference sequence). The chain's CDR3 is CASSLSTSGYNEQFF. The CDR3 DNA sequence: TGTGCCAGCAGTCTATCGACTAGCGGATACAATGAGCAGTTCTTC.

The chain carries TRBV13 and TRBJ1-1; D is unclear. This CDR3 is built from 12 residues. The germline CDR1 and CDR2 sequences are PRHDT and FYEKMQ (reference sequence). With 4 bases removed from V and 9 bases from J, the gap between germline ends came to 12 bases. In nucleotides, the CDR3 is TGTGCCAGCAGCTCCTTGCCGGGGAAAGCTTTCTTT. Its translation is CASSSLPGKAFF.

Comment on this clonotype: Just one base apart from a much larger clone, this may be a read error. This chain joins TRBV12-3 or TRBV12-4 and TRBJ2-7; D possibly corresponds to TRBD1 (5 bases). V lost 5 bases to trimming and J lost 4 bases, with 15 bases between them. The CDR3 extends over 14 amino acids. The CDR3 bases are TGTGCCAGCAGTCTACAGGAGTGGTTGTACGAGCAGTACTTC. As protein: CASSLQEWLYEQYF.

The J gene is TRBJ2-2, the V gene TRBV20-1; D possibly corresponds to TRBD1 (6 bases). The CDR3 totals 14 residues. V lost 5 bases and J 5 bases, leaving 15 bases between the germline ends. In germline, CDR1 is DFQATT, CDR2 SNEGSKA (reference sequence). CDR3: CSARQYQGTGELFF. The CDR3 DNA sequence: TGCAGTGCTCGCCAATACCAGGGGACCGGGGAGCTGTTTTTT.

At least ten counts were recorded for this clonotype. The V and J genes are TRBV2 and TRBJ2-7; tentatively, D is TRBD1 or TRBD2 (6 bases each). V lost 5 bases and J 2 bases, leaving 13 bases between the germline ends. This CDR3 is 14 amino acids long. The germline CDR1 and CDR2 sequences are SNHLY and FYNNEI. This chain's CDR3 is CASSLGGNPYEQYF. Here the CDR3 DNA reads TGTGCCAGCAGTTTGGGGGGCAATCCCTACGAGCAGTACTTC. Looking up the rest from reference TRBV2 and TRBJ2-7 gives the full variable domain: EPEVTQTPSHQVTQMGQEVILRCVPISNHLYFYWYRQILGQKVEFLVSFYNNEISEKSEIFDDQFSVERPDGSNFTLKIRSTKLEDSAMYFCASSLGGNPYEQYFGPGTRLTVT.